This entry lists 8 T cell receptor beta chains sequenced from one sample in a study of a mutant IDH1 vaccine in newly diagnosed glioma. Described time point: baseline, week 1 (first vaccination visit). Treatment here: pre-vaccination baseline after standard-of-care therapy. Generated by immunoSEQ multiplex PCR, the TCRdb table keeps only in-frame clones and is missing some. The sample carries tens of thousands of clones, 82% recorded once. This specimen was PBMCs, taken from a glioma patient treated with radiotherapy, temozolomide or both. The receptors here all came from a man aged 25 to 40 with glioma.

The chain employs TRBV5-1 and TRBJ2-1; 11 bases align to TRBD1. Trimming cost V 4 bases and J 10 bases; bases outside gene matches: 7. CDR1 and CDR2 from the germline V gene are SGHRS and YFSETQ. This CDR3 has 14 residues. As DNA, the CDR3 is TGCGCCAGCAGCCCTGGGACAGGGGGAAAGGAGCAGTTCTTC. It codes for CASSPGTGGKEQFF.

This chain uses TRBV7-2 with TRBJ2-1; 7 nucleotides match TRBD1. The CDR3 has 14 residues. Germline V CDR1 and CDR2: SGHTA, FQGNSA. The J segment lost 7 bases and the V segment lost 5 bases, leaving 8 bases of the junction unmatched. The CDR3 nucleotides read TGTGCCAGCAGCACCCGACAGGGTCAGAATGAGCAGTTCTTC. Translating gives CASSTRQGQNEQFF. The variable domain in full, completed from reference TRBV7-2 and TRBJ2-1, reads GAGVSQSPSNKVTEKGKDVELRCDPISGHTALYWYRQSLGQGLEFLIYFQGNSAPDKSGLPSDRFSAERTGGSVSTLTIQRTQQEDSAVYLCASSTRQGQNEQFFGPGTRLTVL.

The V and J genes are TRBV10-3 and TRBJ2-7; the match to TRBD2 covers 12 bases. V was clipped by 2 bases and J by 3 bases; unmatched bases: 5. Germline-derived CDR1 and CDR2 are ENHRY and SYGVKD. There are 16 residues in the CDR3. The CDR3 is CAISEPRTSGDYEQYF. CDR3 nucleotides: TGTGCCATCAGTGAGCCGCGGACTAGCGGGGACTACGAGCAGTACTTC.

The chain carries TRBV6-1 and TRBJ1-3; a weak D match, TRBD1 (5 bases). CDR1 and CDR2 from the germline V gene are MNHNS and SASEGT. The CDR3 contains 11 residues. Deletions cut 8 bases from V and 6 bases from J, with 8 bases between. The CDR3 DNA follows: TGTGCCAGCTCAGGGCTAAACACCATATATTTT. It is translated as CASSGLNTIYF.

This sequence joins TRBV19 and TRBJ2-7; D call uncertain. V was clipped by 5 bases and J by 1 base, with 12 bases between them. Germline CDR1 is LNHDA and CDR2 is SQIVND (reference sequence). The CDR3 sequence is 14 residues long. CDR3: CASSLTTTSYEQYF. CDR3 in DNA: TGTGCCAGTAGTCTCACCACTACTTCCTACGAGCAGTACTTC. Full variable domain (rest looked up from reference TRBV19 and TRBJ2-7): DGGITQSPKYLFRKEGQNVTLSCEQNLNHDAMYWYRQDPGQGLRLIYYSQIVNDFQKGDIAEGYSVSREKKESFPLTVTSAQKNPTAFYLCASSLTTTSYEQYFGPGTRLTVT.

This clone was detected only once. The V gene is TRBV6-1, the J gene TRBJ2-6, with TRBD1 identical over 8 bases. The germline V gene has CDR1 MNHNS and CDR2 SASEGT. This CDR3 has 19 amino acids. The V segment lost 4 bases and the J segment 0 bases; nucleotides outside the gene matches: 11. This CDR3 reads CASSARQGSGTSGANVLTF. Here the CDR3 DNA reads TGTGCCAGCAGTGCGAGACAGGGGTCAGGGACCTCTGGGGCCAACGTCCTGACTTTC.

CDR3 sequence reads: CASSLAPRETQYF. The CDR3 DNA is TGCGCCAGCAGCTTGGCTCCGAGAGAGACCCAGTACTTC. J is TRBJ2-5 and V is TRBV5-1; D is ambiguous. The CDR3 covers 13 residues. V was shortened by 0 bases and J by 4 bases, with 7 bases between the two germline ends. Per the germline V gene, CDR1 is SGHRS and CDR2 is YFSETQ.

This chain uses TRBV7-9 with TRBJ2-2; tentative D call: TRBD2 (5 bases). Germline CDR1 is SEHNR and CDR2 is FQNEAQ (reference sequence). This CDR3 spans 17 amino acids. V gave up 1 base and J gave up 2 bases, with 14 bases separating them. The CDR3: CASSLDPREPNTGELFF. DNA of the CDR3: TGTGCCAGCAGCTTAGATCCAAGGGAGCCTAACACCGGGGAGCTGTTTTTT.